These T cell receptor beta chains were read from a single sample in a study of T cell repertoires in cytomegalovirus infection. MiXCR was run by TCRdb on the reads, yielding one entry per CDR3 protein. The sample includes approximately 730,000 distinct CDR3 sequences, around 32% of them seen just once. Which antigens these TCRs recognize remains unknown. The material was cultured PBMCs, obtained from culture after CMV antigen stimulation. Every receptor here comes from a human donor in good health (CMV status not recorded). Some clones in this sample may be carry-over from other donors' samples. Both conserved end residues are part of each CDR3. A D gene is named only where the DNA matches it firmly. Clone size is shown for a subset of rows, as once, few, many or a class of expanded clone.

clone size: -; J gene: TRBJ2-3; D gene: -; V gene: TRBV7-2; CDR3 DNA: TGTGCCAGCAGCTTGAGGGTCGAAATCACAGATACGCAGTATTTT; CDR3 protein: CASSLRVEITDTQYF
clone size: -; J gene: TRBJ2-1; D gene: TRBD2; V gene: TRBV20-1; CDR3 DNA: TGCAGTGCTAGAGGAATCCCTAGCGGGACAAATGAGCAGTTCTTC; CDR3 protein: CSARGIPSGTNEQFF
clone size: -; J gene: TRBJ1-1; D gene: TRBD1; V gene: TRBV3-1; CDR3 DNA: TGTGCCAGCAGCCAAACGGGACAGGCTGTGATGAACACTGAAGCTTTCTTT; CDR3 protein: CASSQTGQAVMNTEAFF
clone size: few; J gene: TRBJ2-5; D gene: TRBD2; V gene: TRBV5-4; CDR3 DNA: TGTGCCAGCAGCCTCGCGTTAGCGGGGCAAGAGACCCAGTACTTC; CDR3 protein: CASSLALAGQETQYF
clone size: -; J gene: TRBJ1-2; D gene: -; V gene: TRBV7-2; CDR3 DNA: TGTGCCAGCAGCTTATCCGGGCCGACCTATGGCTACACCTTC; CDR3 protein: CASSLSGPTYGYTF
clone size: -; J gene: TRBJ2-1; D gene: -; V gene: TRBV5-1; CDR3 DNA: TGCGCCAGCAGCCTCATCCCGGACAATGAGCAGTTCTTC; CDR3 protein: CASSLIPDNEQFF
clone size: few; J gene: TRBJ2-3; D gene: -; V gene: TRBV5-4; CDR3 DNA: TGTGCCAGCAGCTTTTCTCCGTCGGCCAGGGCAGATACGCAGTATTTT; CDR3 protein: CASSFSPSARADTQYF
clone size: few; J gene: TRBJ1-2; D gene: -; V gene: TRBV4-2; CDR3 DNA: TGTGCCAGCAGCCAAGATCTTCAGGGGTGGGGGGAACGCTATGGCTACACCTTC; CDR3 protein: CASSQDLQGWGERYGYTF
clone size: -; J gene: TRBJ1-1; D gene: -; V gene: TRBV5-1; CDR3 DNA: TGCGCCAGCAGCCTTGTAACAGGGAAGGGCACTGAAGCTTTCTTT; CDR3 protein: CASSLVTGKGTEAFF
clone size: many; J gene: TRBJ1-3; D gene: -; V gene: TRBV6-1; CDR3 DNA: TGTGCCAGCATCGGGTCTGGAAACACCATATATTTT; CDR3 protein: CASIGSGNTIYF
clone size: -; J gene: TRBJ2-5; D gene: -; V gene: TRBV2; CDR3 DNA: TGTGCCAGCGGGGAAACCCGGTGGGAGACCCAGTACTTC; CDR3 protein: CASGETRWETQYF
clone size: few; J gene: TRBJ1-2; D gene: -; V gene: TRBV12-3/TRBV12-4; CDR3 DNA: TGTGCCAGCAGTTTAAGTGAGAACTATGGCTACACCTTC; CDR3 protein: CASSLSENYGYTF
clone size: -; J gene: TRBJ2-5; D gene: TRBD2; V gene: TRBV20-1; CDR3 DNA: TGCAGTGCTAGGTCTAGCGGTCAAGAGACCCAGTACTTC; CDR3 protein: CSARSSGQETQYF
clone size: -; J gene: TRBJ1-1; D gene: -; V gene: TRBV4-1; CDR3 DNA: TGCGCCAGCAGCCAATTGACCGAAATGAACACTGAAGCTTTCTTT; CDR3 protein: CASSQLTEMNTEAFF
clone size: few; J gene: TRBJ1-2; D gene: -; V gene: TRBV20-1; CDR3 DNA: TGCAGTGCTAGACACTATGGGACTTTTTTGGGTGGCTACACCTTC; CDR3 protein: CSARHYGTFLGGYTF
clone size: many; J gene: TRBJ2-1; D gene: TRBD2; V gene: TRBV7-2; CDR3 DNA: TGTGCCAGCAGCTTTAGCGGGAGGGCGAACAATGAGCAGTTCTTC; CDR3 protein: CASSFSGRANNEQFF
clone size: -; J gene: TRBJ2-2; D gene: -; V gene: TRBV20-1; CDR3 DNA: TGCAGTGCTAAAAGGGCAGGGGGTAGCGGGATAGGGACCGGGGAGCTGTTTTTT; CDR3 protein: CSAKRAGGSGIGTGELFF
clone size: -; J gene: TRBJ2-7; D gene: -; V gene: TRBV18; CDR3 DNA: TGTGCCAGCTCACGAGGGACAATCGACGAGCAGTACTTC; CDR3 protein: CASSRGTIDEQYF
clone size: many; J gene: TRBJ2-7; D gene: -; V gene: TRBV7-8; CDR3 DNA: TGTGCCAGCAGCTTAGGGGCCCACGAGCAGTACTTC; CDR3 protein: CASSLGAHEQYF
clone size: few; J gene: TRBJ2-6; D gene: TRBD2; V gene: TRBV7-9; CDR3 DNA: TGTGCCAGCAGCCCGGGGGGGGGGCGCATCTCTGGGGCCAACGTCCTGACTTTC; CDR3 protein: CASSPGGGRISGANVLTF
clone size: many; J gene: TRBJ2-3; D gene: -; V gene: TRBV4-2; CDR3 DNA: TGTGCCAGCAGCCAAGCTGCGGGTACGCAGTATTTT; CDR3 protein: CASSQAAGTQYF
clone size: -; J gene: TRBJ2-3; D gene: -; V gene: TRBV20-1; CDR3 DNA: TGCAGTGCTAGACAACAAGCGGGCACAGATACGCAGTATTTT; CDR3 protein: CSARQQAGTDTQYF
clone size: -; J gene: TRBJ1-5; D gene: -; V gene: TRBV6-2/TRBV6-3; CDR3 DNA: TGTGCCAGCACCCCGCTCTGGGGGGGGAATGATAGCAATCAGCCCCAGCATTTT; CDR3 protein: CASTPLWGGNDSNQPQHF
clone size: -; J gene: TRBJ2-3; D gene: -; V gene: TRBV23-1; CDR3 DNA: TGCGCCAGCAGTCGTTGGGCATGTCAGGGCGGCACAGATACGCAGTATTTT; CDR3 protein: CASSRWACQGGTDTQYF
clone size: -; J gene: TRBJ2-7; D gene: TRBD2; V gene: TRBV20-1; CDR3 DNA: TGCAGTGTCAATCCAGGTGGGACTAGCGGAGCTTACGAGCAGTACTTC; CDR3 protein: CSVNPGGTSGAYEQYF
clone size: once; J gene: TRBJ2-7; D gene: -; V gene: TRBV6-6; CDR3 DNA: TGTGCCAGCAGTTCCTCGGACAGTAGCAGTCGGTACTTC; CDR3 protein: CASSSSDSSSRYF
clone size: few; J gene: TRBJ1-1; D gene: -; V gene: TRBV7-2; CDR3 DNA: TGTGCCAGCAGCTTCACCCCTCGGGACACTGAAGCTTTCTTT; CDR3 protein: CASSFTPRDTEAFF
clone size: -; J gene: TRBJ2-1; D gene: -; V gene: TRBV6-5; CDR3 DNA: TGTGCCAGCAGTTACATGCCGGTGGGGGGAGGAAACAATGAGCAGTTCTTC; CDR3 protein: CASSYMPVGGGNNEQFF
clone size: few; J gene: TRBJ2-2; D gene: TRBD2; V gene: TRBV20-1; CDR3 DNA: TGCAGTGCTAGCGCTAGCGGGGGGACCGGGGAGCTGTTTTTT; CDR3 protein: CSASASGGTGELFF
clone size: -; J gene: TRBJ1-1; D gene: TRBD1; V gene: TRBV2; CDR3 DNA: TGTGCCAGCAGCGAACGAAGACAGGGAGGAACTGAAGCTTTCTTT; CDR3 protein: CASSERRQGGTEAFF
clone size: -; J gene: TRBJ1-5; D gene: -; V gene: TRBV19; CDR3 DNA: TGTGCCAGTGCCCAAGAGGGGGACCAGCCCCAGCATTTT; CDR3 protein: CASAQEGDQPQHF
clone size: -; J gene: TRBJ1-1; D gene: -; V gene: TRBV6-2/TRBV6-3; CDR3 DNA: TGTGCCAGCGGAGAACAGGGAAGGACTGAAGCTTTCTTT; CDR3 protein: CASGEQGRTEAFF
clone size: -; J gene: TRBJ1-5; D gene: TRBD1; V gene: TRBV7-9; CDR3 DNA: TGTGCCAGCAGCTTGGAATATGACAGGGTGGCTCAGCCCCAGCATTTT; CDR3 protein: CASSLEYDRVAQPQHF
clone size: -; J gene: TRBJ1-1; D gene: -; V gene: TRBV3-1; CDR3 DNA: TGTGCCAGCAGCCTAGAAAAGTGGGGCACTGAAGCTTTCTTT; CDR3 protein: CASSLEKWGTEAFF
clone size: once; J gene: TRBJ2-1; D gene: TRBD1; V gene: TRBV29-1; CDR3 DNA: TGCAGCGGGAGGCCGGGACAGGGGGCGTATGAGCAGTTCTTC; CDR3 protein: CSGRPGQGAYEQFF
clone size: -; J gene: TRBJ1-5; D gene: -; V gene: TRBV7-8; CDR3 DNA: TGTGCCAGCAGCTTAGTATCCGTAGTCGGCAATCAGCCCCAGCATTTT; CDR3 protein: CASSLVSVVGNQPQHF
clone size: -; J gene: TRBJ2-6; D gene: -; V gene: TRBV6-1; CDR3 DNA: TGTGCCAGCAGCTCGGACAGTCGATCTGGGGCCAACGTCCTGACTTTC; CDR3 protein: CASSSDSRSGANVLTF
clone size: few; J gene: TRBJ2-3; D gene: TRBD2; V gene: TRBV12-3/TRBV12-4; CDR3 DNA: TGTGCCAGCAGTCCACCTACTAGCGGGGGCCTCACAGATACGCAGTATTTT; CDR3 protein: CASSPPTSGGLTDTQYF
clone size: many; J gene: TRBJ2-2; D gene: -; V gene: TRBV7-9; CDR3 DNA: TGTGCCAGCAGGAGGACAGAAATTAACACCGGGGAGCTGTTTTTT; CDR3 protein: CASRRTEINTGELFF
clone size: many; J gene: TRBJ2-3; D gene: TRBD2; V gene: TRBV7-2; CDR3 DNA: TGTGCCAGCAGCTCCGAGGGACTAGCGGGATGGTTGGATACGCAGTATTTT; CDR3 protein: CASSSEGLAGWLDTQYF
clone size: few; J gene: TRBJ2-7; D gene: TRBD2; V gene: TRBV10-3; CDR3 DNA: TGTGCCATTTCTTTTAGCGGGGGGGAAAACGAGCAGTACTTC; CDR3 protein: CAISFSGGENEQYF
clone size: -; J gene: TRBJ1-1; D gene: -; V gene: TRBV12-3/TRBV12-4; CDR3 DNA: TGTGCCAGCAGACCCCAGCGACAGAGCTTGAACACTGAAGCTTTCTTT; CDR3 protein: CASRPQRQSLNTEAFF
clone size: few; J gene: TRBJ1-2; D gene: -; V gene: TRBV6-1; CDR3 DNA: TGTGCCAGCAGAGAATCCTCCAACTATGGCTACACCTTC; CDR3 protein: CASRESSNYGYTF
clone size: few; J gene: TRBJ2-1; D gene: TRBD2; V gene: TRBV14; CDR3 DNA: TGTGCCAGCAGCCACACCGGGACTAGCGGGGGCAATGAGCAGTTCTTC; CDR3 protein: CASSHTGTSGGNEQFF
clone size: -; J gene: TRBJ1-5; D gene: -; V gene: TRBV18; CDR3 DNA: TGTGCCAGCTCACCTCTACAGGCGGGCAGCAATCAGCCCCAGCATTTT; CDR3 protein: CASSPLQAGSNQPQHF
clone size: once; J gene: TRBJ2-7; D gene: -; V gene: TRBV25-1; CDR3 DNA: TGTGCGAAAACTCAGAAAATCTACGAGCAGTACTTC; CDR3 protein: CAKTQKIYEQYF
clone size: few; J gene: TRBJ1-6; D gene: -; V gene: TRBV7-6; CDR3 DNA: TGTGCCAGCAGCTTGACGGGACACTCCTATAATTCACCCCTCCACTTT; CDR3 protein: CASSLTGHSYNSPLHF
clone size: few; J gene: TRBJ2-2; D gene: TRBD1; V gene: TRBV27; CDR3 DNA: TGTGCCAGCAGTGCCCGACAGGGGGTAACCGGGGAGCTGTTTTTT; CDR3 protein: CASSARQGVTGELFF
clone size: few; J gene: TRBJ2-6; D gene: TRBD1; V gene: TRBV6-1; CDR3 DNA: TGTGCCAGCAGCACCGGGACAGGGGGAACCTCTGGGGCCAACGTCCTGACTTTC; CDR3 protein: CASSTGTGGTSGANVLTF
clone size: few; J gene: TRBJ2-2; D gene: TRBD2; V gene: TRBV7-6; CDR3 DNA: TGTGCCAGCAGCACCCAGCGGGAGGGCCTTGGGGAGCTGTTTTTT; CDR3 protein: CASSTQREGLGELFF
clone size: few; J gene: TRBJ1-1; D gene: -; V gene: TRBV28; CDR3 DNA: TGTGCCAGCAGTTCCGTGGCAGGGGCGGACACTGAAGCTTTCTTT; CDR3 protein: CASSSVAGADTEAFF
clone size: many; J gene: TRBJ2-5; D gene: -; V gene: TRBV7-6; CDR3 DNA: TGTGCCAGCAGCTATACCGGGGGAGAGACCCAGTACTTC; CDR3 protein: CASSYTGGETQYF
clone size: few; J gene: TRBJ2-7; D gene: -; V gene: TRBV7-8; CDR3 DNA: TGTGCCAGCAGCTTAGAATTCTCCGGGCCCTCAATGTACTTC; CDR3 protein: CASSLEFSGPSMYF
clone size: few; J gene: TRBJ2-6; D gene: TRBD1; V gene: TRBV6-5; CDR3 DNA: TGTGCCAGCACCCCCGGACAGGGCCCCTCTGGGGCCAACGTCCTGACTTTC; CDR3 protein: CASTPGQGPSGANVLTF
clone size: -; J gene: TRBJ2-2; D gene: -; V gene: TRBV29-1; CDR3 DNA: TGCAGCGTTGCGAGCTTAAAAGCACAAAACACCGGGGAGCTGTTTTTT; CDR3 protein: CSVASLKAQNTGELFF
clone size: -; J gene: TRBJ2-2; D gene: TRBD2; V gene: TRBV6-5; CDR3 DNA: TGTGCCAGCAGGTCCTCGGGACTAGCGGGGCCCGGGGAGCTGTTTTTT; CDR3 protein: CASRSSGLAGPGELFF
clone size: few; J gene: TRBJ1-2; D gene: -; V gene: TRBV4-3; CDR3 DNA: TGCGCCAGCAGCTCCACCCCGACGGGCGCAACCTATGGCTACACCTTC; CDR3 protein: CASSSTPTGATYGYTF